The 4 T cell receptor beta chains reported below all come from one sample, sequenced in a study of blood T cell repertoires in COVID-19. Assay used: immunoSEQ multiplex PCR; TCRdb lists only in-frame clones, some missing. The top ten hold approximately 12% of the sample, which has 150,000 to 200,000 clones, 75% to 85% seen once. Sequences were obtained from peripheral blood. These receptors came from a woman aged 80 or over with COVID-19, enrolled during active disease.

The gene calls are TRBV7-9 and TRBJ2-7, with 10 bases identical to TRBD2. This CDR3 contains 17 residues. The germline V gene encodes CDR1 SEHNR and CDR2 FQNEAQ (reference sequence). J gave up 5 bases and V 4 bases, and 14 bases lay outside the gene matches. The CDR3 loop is CASSSLKAIAGGHEQYF. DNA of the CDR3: TGTGCCAGCAGCTCCTTAAAAGCCATAGCGGGAGGCCACGAGCAGTACTTC.

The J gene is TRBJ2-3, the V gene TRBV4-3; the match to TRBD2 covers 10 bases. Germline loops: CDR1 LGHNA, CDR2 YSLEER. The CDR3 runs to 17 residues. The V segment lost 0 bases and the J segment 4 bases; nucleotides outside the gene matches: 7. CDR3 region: CASSQDFSGGAADTQYF. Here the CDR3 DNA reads TGCGCCAGCAGCCAAGATTTCAGCGGGGGGGCGGCAGATACGCAGTATTTT.

The CDR3 bases are TGTGCCAGCAGCTTTGGCCCTAGAACCGAGCAGTACTTC. Translating gives CASSFGPRTEQYF. The chain recombines TRBV7-9 with TRBJ2-7, with D hard to call. Germline V lookup: CDR1 SEHNR, CDR2 FQNEAQ (reference sequence). This CDR3 region has 13 residues. The germline V and J ends were trimmed by 3 bases and 6 bases, with 12 bases remaining between them.

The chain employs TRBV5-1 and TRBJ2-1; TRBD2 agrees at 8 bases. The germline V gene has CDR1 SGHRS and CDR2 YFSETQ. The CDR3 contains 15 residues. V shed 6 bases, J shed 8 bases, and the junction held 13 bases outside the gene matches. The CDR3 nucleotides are TGCGCCAGCACCCTGGGGAGCGGGAGTGGCGATGAGCAGTTCTTC. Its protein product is CASTLGSGSGDEQFF.